This passage covers 9 T cell receptor beta chains from one sample sequenced in a study of cytomegalovirus exposure and HLA in healthy donors (dated by TCRdb to about 2017). Library generation was performed with the immunoSEQ multiplex PCR assay. For the multiplex PCR, a mixture combining 60 forward primers for TCR Vbeta segments and 13 reverse primers for TCR Jbeta segments was used. The table was pulled from immuneACCESS by TCRdb, which kept in-frame rearrangements only. Such tables lose some clones; where checked, under half of the loss comes from unresolved V genes, and the rest has no known cause. The sample table contains around 150,000 clones; only one count was recorded for around nine tenths of them. Around 5.2% of the sample is taken by the ten largest. The sample was PBMCs. These receptor sequences come from a woman aged 25 to 45 in good health and CMV-seronegative.

The chain joins TRBV4-1 to TRBJ1-4, with D hard to call. Looked up from germline, CDR1 is MGHRA and CDR2 is YSYEKL. The CDR3 runs to 17 residues. V dropped 0 bases and J dropped 6 bases, with 17 bases sitting between them. The CDR3 bases are TGCGCCAGCAGCCAAGATATTACCCTGAGGGATGATGAAAAACTGTTTTTT. Translated: CASSQDITLRDDEKLFF.

V usage is TRBV7-9 and J usage is TRBJ2-6; perhaps TRBD1 as D (6 bases). There are 16 residues in the CDR3. Germline values: CDR1 SEHNR, CDR2 FQNEAQ (reference sequence). Trimming left V 5 bases short and J 1 base short, with 12 bases between. The DNA for the CDR3 is TGTGCCAGCAGCCATTTACAGGGTTCTGGGGCCAACGTCCTGACTTTC. Residues: CASSHLQGSGANVLTF.

J is TRBJ2-3 and V is TRBV4-1; no firm D call. Trimming took off 4 bases at V and 1 base at J, with 15 bases between the two ends. Germline values: CDR1 MGHRA, CDR2 YSYEKL. This CDR3 region has 16 residues. The CDR3 spells CASSLLGSGRTDTQYF. CDR3 nucleotides: TGCGCCAGCAGCCTCCTAGGCAGTGGTCGCACAGATACGCAGTATTTT.

This chain connects TRBV30 to TRBJ2-2; a possible D gene is TRBD1 (5 bases). The V gene's germline CDR1 is GTSNPN and CDR2 SVGIG (reference sequence). V lost 1 base and J lost 5, with 8 bases in between. The CDR3 is 13 residues long. For the CDR3, the DNA is TGTGCCTGGAGTGGCCAGGGTACCGGGGAGCTGTTTTTT. Amino acids: CAWSGQGTGELFF.

The V gene is TRBV30, the J gene TRBJ2-1; D remains ambiguous. Trimming took off 1 base at V and 3 bases at J, with 7 bases between the two ends. Germline assignment: CDR1 GTSNPN and CDR2 SVGIG (reference sequence). The CDR3 is 13 amino acids. DNA for the CDR3: TGTGCCTGGAGTGCCCACAGCTACAATGAGCAGTTCTTC. Its protein is CAWSAHSYNEQFF.

The V and J genes are TRBV4-1 and TRBJ1-2; TRBD1 matches at 9 bases. V gave up 4 bases and J gave up 4 bases; unmatched junction bases: 10. The germline V gene encodes CDR1 MGHRA and CDR2 YSYEKL. This CDR3 has 16 residues. CDR3 nucleotide sequence: TGCGCCAGCAGCCGCCTGACAGGGGGTCTTCTCTATGGCTACACCTTC. It is translated as CASSRLTGGLLYGYTF.

The gene calls are TRBV9 and TRBJ2-1; perhaps TRBD1 as D (5 bases). Germline loops: CDR1 SGDLS, CDR2 YYNGEE. V lost 0 bases and J lost 10, with 17 bases in between. CDR3 length equals 15 residues. The CDR3 loop is CASSVEREGVQEQFF. CDR3 bases: TGTGCCAGCAGCGTAGAAAGGGAAGGGGTTCAGGAGCAGTTCTTC. Complete variable domain (other parts from reference TRBV9 and TRBJ2-1): DSGVTQTPKHLITATGQRVTLRCSPRSGDLSVYWYQQSLDQGLQFLIQYYNGEERAKGNILERFSAQQFPDLHSELNLSSLELGDSALYFCASSVEREGVQEQFFGPGTRLTVL.

The V and J genes are TRBV6-5 and TRBJ1-2; 8 bases are a match to TRBD1. The germline CDR1 and CDR2 sequences are MNHEY and SVGAGI. V lost 5 bases, J lost 8 bases, and 4 bases stayed unmatched. The CDR3 consists of 12 residues. The CDR3 is CASSRQGRGYTF. In nucleotides, the CDR3 is TGTGCCAGCAGTCGACAGGGGCGAGGCTACACCTTC.

The V gene is TRBV6-6, the J gene TRBJ2-1; unclear D gene. From germline, CDR1 is MNHNY and CDR2 SVGAGI (reference sequence). The germline V and J ends were trimmed by 0 bases and 7 bases, with 7 bases remaining between them. The CDR3 has 13 residues. This chain's CDR3 is CASSYSYSNEQFF. The CDR3 DNA is TGTGCCAGCAGTTACTCGTACTCGAATGAGCAGTTCTTC.